This TCR beta chain was documented in a study of shared T cell receptors in the human thymus. CDR1 MDHEN and CDR2 SYDVKM come from the germline V gene. V gave up 4 bases and J gave up 8 bases; unmatched junction bases: 10. The CDR3 is 16 amino acids. TCRdb's table, derived via immunoSEQ multiplex PCR, lists solely in-frame clones and lacks some. The table has approximately 400,000 clones, around 95% seen once. The V and J genes are TRBV28 and TRBJ2-1, with TRBD2 matching 11 bases. Sequenced sample: thymocytes. The receptor was derived from a human donor. The CDR3: CASSCQLAGENDEQFF. CDR3 coding DNA: TGTGCCAGCAGTTGCCAACTAGCGGGAGAAAACGATGAGCAGTTCTTC.